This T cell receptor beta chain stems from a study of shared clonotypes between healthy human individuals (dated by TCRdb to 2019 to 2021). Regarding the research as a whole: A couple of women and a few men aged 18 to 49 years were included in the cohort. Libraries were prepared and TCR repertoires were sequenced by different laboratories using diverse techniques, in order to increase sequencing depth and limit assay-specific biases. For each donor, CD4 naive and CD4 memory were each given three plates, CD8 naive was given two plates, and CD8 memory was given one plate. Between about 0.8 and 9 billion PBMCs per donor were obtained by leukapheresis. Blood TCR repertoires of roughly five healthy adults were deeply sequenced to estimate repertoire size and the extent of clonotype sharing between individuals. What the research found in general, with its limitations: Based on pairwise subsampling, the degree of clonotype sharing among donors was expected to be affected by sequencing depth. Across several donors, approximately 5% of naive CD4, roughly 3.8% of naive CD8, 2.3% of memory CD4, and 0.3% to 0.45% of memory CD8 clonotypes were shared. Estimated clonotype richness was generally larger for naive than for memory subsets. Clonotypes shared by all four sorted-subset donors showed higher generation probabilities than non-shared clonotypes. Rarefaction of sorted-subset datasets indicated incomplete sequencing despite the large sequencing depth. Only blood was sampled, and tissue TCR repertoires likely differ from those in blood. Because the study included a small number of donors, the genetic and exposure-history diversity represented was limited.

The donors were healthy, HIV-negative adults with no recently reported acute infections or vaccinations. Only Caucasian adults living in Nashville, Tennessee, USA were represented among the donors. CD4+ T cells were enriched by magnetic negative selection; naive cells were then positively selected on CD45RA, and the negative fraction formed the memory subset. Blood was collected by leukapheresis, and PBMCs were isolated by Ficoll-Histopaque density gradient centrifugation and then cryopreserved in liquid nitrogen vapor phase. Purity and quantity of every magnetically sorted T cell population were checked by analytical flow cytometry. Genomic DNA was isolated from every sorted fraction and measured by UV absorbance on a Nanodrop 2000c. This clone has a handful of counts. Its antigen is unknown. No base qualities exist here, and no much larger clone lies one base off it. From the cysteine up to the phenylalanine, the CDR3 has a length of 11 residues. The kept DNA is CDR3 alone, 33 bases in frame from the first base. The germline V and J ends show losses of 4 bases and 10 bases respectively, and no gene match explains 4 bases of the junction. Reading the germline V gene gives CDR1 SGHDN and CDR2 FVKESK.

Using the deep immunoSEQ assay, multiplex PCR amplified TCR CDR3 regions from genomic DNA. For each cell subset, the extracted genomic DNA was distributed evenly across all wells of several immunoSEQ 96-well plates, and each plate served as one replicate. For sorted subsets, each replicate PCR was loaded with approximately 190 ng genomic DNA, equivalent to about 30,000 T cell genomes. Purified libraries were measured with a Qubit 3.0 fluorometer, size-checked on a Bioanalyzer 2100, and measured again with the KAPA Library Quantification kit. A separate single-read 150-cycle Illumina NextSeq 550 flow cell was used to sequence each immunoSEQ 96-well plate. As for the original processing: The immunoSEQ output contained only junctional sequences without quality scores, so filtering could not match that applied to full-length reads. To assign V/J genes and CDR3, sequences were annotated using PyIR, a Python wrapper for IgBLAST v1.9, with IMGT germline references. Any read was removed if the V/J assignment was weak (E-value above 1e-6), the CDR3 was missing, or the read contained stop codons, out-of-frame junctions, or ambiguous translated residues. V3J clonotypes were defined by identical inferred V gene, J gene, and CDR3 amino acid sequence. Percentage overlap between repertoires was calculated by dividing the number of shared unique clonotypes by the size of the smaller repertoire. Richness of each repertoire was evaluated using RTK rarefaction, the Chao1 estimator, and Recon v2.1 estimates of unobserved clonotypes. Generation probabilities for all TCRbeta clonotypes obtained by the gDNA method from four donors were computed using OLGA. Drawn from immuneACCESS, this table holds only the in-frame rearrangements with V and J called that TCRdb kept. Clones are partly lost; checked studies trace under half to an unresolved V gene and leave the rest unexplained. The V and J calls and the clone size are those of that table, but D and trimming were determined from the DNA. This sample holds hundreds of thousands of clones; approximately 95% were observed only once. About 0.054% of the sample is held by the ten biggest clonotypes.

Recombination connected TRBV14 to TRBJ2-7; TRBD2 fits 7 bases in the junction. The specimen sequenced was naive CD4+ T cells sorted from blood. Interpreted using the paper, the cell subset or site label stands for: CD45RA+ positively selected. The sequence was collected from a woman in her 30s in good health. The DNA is TGTGCCAGCAGCCCAGGGAGGGGACAGTACTTC. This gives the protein CASSPGRGQYF.